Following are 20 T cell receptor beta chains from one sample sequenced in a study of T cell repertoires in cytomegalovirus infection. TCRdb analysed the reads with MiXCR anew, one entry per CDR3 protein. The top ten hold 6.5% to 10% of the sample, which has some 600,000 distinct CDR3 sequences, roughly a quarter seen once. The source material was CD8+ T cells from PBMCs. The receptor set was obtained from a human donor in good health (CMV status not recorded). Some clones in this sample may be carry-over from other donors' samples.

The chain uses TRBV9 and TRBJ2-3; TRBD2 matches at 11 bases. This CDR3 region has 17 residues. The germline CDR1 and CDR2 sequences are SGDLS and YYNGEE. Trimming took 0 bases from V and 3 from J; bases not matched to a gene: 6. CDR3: CASSVELAGEPTDTQYF. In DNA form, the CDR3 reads TGTGCCAGCAGCGTAGAACTAGCGGGGGAACCAACAGATACGCAGTATTTT.

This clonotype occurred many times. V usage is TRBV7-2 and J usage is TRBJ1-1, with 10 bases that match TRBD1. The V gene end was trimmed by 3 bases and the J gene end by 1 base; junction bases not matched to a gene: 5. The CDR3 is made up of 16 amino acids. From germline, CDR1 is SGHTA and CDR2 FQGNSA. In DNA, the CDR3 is TGTGCCAGCAGCTTCCGGGACAGGGGACCGAACACTGAAGCTTTCTTT. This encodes CASSFRDRGPNTEAFF.

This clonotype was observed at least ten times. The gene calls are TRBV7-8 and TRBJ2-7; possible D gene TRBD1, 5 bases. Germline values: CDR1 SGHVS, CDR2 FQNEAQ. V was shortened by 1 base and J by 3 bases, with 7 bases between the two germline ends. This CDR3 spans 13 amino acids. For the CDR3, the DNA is TGTGCCAGCAGCTTAGGGACAAACTACGAGCAGTACGTC. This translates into CASSLGTNYEQYV.

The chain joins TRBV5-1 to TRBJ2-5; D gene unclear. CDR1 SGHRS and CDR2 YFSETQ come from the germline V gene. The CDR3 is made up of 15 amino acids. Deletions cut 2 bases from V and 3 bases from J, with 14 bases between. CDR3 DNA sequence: TGCGCCAGCAGCTTCTCGGGTGCATTTGAAGAGACCCAGTACTTC. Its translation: CASSFSGAFEETQYF.

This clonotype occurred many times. CDR3 in amino acids: CASSYSFLGGTPNTGELFF. CDR3 DNA: TGTGCCAGCAGTTACTCTTTCCTCGGCGGGACTCCGAACACCGGGGAGCTGTTTTTT. The chain combines TRBV6-2 or TRBV6-3 with TRBJ2-2, with D perhaps matching TRBD2 (6 bases). The germline V and J ends were trimmed by 0 bases and 0 bases, with 17 bases remaining between them. CDR3 length equals 19 residues. The germline CDR1 and CDR2 sequences are MNHEY and SVGEGT.

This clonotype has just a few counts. This CDR3 reads CASSLVTGEDTGELFF. For the CDR3, the DNA is TGTGCCAGCAGCTTAGTTACCGGGGAGGACACCGGGGAGCTGTTTTTT. The genes are TRBV7-9 and TRBJ2-2, with D possibly matching TRBD2 (6 bases). The germline CDR1 and CDR2 sequences are SEHNR and FQNEAQ (reference sequence). The CDR3 is 16 residues long. Between the trimmed V and J ends, which lost 1 base and 3 bases, there was a span of 12 bases.

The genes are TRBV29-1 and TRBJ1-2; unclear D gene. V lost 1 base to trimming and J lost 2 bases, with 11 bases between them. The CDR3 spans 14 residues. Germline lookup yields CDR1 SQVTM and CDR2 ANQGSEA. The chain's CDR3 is CSVEASGSNYGYTF. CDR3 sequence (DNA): TGCAGCGTTGAAGCGTCGGGGAGCAACTATGGCTACACCTTC.

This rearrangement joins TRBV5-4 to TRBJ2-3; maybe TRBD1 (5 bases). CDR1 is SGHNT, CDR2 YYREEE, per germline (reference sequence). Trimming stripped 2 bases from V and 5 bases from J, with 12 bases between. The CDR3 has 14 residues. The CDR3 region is CASSLEGDLDTQYF. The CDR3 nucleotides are TGTGCCAGCAGCTTAGAAGGGGATCTAGATACGCAGTATTTT.

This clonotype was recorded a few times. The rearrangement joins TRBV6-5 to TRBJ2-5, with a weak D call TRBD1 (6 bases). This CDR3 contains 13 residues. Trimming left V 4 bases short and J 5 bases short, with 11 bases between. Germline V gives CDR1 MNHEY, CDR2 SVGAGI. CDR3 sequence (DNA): TGTGCCAGCAGTTTTGGGGGCTGGGAGACCCAGTACTTC. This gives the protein CASSFGGWETQYF.

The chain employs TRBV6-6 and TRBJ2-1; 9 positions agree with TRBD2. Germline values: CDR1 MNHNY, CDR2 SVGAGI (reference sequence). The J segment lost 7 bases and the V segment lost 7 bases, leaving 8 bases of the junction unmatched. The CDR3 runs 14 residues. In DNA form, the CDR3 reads TGTGCCAGCACGGGGAAGGCGGGGGGGAATGAGCAGTTCTTC. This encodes CASTGKAGGNEQFF.

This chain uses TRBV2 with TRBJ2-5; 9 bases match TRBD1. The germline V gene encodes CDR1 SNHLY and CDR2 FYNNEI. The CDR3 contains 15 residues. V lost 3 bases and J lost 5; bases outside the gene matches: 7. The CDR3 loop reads CASSDWDRDTETQYF. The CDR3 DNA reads TGTGCCAGCAGTGATTGGGACAGGGATACGGAGACCCAGTACTTC. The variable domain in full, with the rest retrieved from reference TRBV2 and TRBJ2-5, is EPEVTQTPSHQVTQMGQEVILRCVPISNHLYFYWYRQILGQKVEFLVSFYNNEISEKSEIFDDQFSVERPDGSNFTLKIRSTKLEDSAMYFCASSDWDRDTETQYFGPGTRLLVL.

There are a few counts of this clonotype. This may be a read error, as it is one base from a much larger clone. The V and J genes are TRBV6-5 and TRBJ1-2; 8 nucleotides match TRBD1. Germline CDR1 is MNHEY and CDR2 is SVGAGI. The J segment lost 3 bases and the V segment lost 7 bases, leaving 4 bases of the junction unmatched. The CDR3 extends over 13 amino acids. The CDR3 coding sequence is TGTGCCAGCAACCCGACAGGGGACTATGGCTACACCTTC. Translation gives CASNPTGDYGYTF.

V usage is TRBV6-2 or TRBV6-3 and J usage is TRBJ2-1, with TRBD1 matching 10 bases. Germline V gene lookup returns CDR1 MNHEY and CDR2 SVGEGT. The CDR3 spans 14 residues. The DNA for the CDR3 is TGTGTCAACAGTGGCGACAGGGGGCTCGATGAGCAGTTCTTC. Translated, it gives CVNSGDRGLDEQFF.

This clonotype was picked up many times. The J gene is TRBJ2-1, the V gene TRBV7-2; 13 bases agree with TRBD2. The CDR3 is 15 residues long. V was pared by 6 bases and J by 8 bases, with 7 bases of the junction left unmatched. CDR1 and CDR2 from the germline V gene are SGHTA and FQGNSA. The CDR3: CASRATSGGAHEQFF. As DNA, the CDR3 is TGTGCCAGCAGGGCTACTAGCGGGGGGGCTCATGAGCAGTTCTTC.

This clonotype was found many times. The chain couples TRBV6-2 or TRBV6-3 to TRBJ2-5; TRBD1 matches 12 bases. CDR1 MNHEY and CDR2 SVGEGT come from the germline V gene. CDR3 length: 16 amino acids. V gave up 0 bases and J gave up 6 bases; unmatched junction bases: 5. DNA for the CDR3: TGTGCCAGCAGTTACTCGGGACAGGGGGCTTCGAAGACCCAGTACTTC. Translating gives CASSYSGQGASKTQYF.

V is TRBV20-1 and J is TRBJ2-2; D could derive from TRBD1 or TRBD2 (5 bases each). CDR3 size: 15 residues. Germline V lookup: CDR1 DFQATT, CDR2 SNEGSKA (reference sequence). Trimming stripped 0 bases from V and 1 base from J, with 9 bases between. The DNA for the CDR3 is TGCAGTGCTAGAGAGGTTGGGGGGAACACCGGGGAGCTGTTTTTT. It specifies CSAREVGGNTGELFF.

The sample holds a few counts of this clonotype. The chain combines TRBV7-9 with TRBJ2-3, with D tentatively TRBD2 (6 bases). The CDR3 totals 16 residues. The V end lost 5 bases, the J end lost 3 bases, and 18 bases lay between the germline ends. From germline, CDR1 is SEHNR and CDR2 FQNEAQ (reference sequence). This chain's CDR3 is CASSHLRDSGTDTQYF. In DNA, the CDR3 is TGTGCCAGCAGCCACCTCCGGGACTCGGGGACAGATACGCAGTATTTT.

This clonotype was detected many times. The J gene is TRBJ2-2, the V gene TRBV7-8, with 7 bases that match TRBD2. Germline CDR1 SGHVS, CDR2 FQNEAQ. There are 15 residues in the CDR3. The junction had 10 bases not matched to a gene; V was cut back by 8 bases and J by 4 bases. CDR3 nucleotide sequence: TGTGCCAGCCGCATCGGGGGGTCGGTCACCGGGGAGCTGTTTTTT. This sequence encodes CASRIGGSVTGELFF.

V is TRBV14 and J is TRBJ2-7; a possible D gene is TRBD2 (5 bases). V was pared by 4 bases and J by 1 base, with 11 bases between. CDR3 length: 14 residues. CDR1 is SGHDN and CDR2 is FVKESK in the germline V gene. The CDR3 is CASSPSYGSYEQYF. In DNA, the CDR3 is TGTGCCAGCAGCCCTAGCTACGGATCCTACGAGCAGTACTTC.

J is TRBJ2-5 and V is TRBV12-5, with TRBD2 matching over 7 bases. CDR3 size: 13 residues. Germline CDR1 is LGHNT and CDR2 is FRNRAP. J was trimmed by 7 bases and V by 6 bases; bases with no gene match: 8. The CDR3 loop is CASGLGRARTQYF. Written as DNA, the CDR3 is TGTGCTAGTGGCCTGGGGAGGGCCCGGACCCAGTACTTC. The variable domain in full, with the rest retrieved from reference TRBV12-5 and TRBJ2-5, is DARVTQTPRHKVTEMGQEVTMRCQPILGHNTVFWYRQTMMQGLELLAYFRNRAPLDDSGMPKDRFSAEMPDATLATLKIQPSEPRDSAVYFCASGLGRARTQYFGPGTRLLVL.